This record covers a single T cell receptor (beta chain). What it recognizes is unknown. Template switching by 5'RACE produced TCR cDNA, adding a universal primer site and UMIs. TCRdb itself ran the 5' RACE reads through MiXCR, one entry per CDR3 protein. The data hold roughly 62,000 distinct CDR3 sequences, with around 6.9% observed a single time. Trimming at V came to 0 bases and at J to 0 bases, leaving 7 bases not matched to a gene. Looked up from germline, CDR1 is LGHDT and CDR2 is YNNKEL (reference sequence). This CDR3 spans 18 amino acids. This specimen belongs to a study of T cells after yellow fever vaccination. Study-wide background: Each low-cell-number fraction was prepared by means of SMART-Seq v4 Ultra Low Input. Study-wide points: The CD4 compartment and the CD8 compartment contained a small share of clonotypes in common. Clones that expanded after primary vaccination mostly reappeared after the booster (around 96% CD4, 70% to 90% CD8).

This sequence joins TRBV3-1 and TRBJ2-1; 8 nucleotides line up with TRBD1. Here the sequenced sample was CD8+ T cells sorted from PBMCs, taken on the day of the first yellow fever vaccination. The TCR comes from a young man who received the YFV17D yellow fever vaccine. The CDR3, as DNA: TGTGCCAGCAGCCAAGAACAGGGGGTAATGAGCTCCTACAATGAGCAGTTCTTC. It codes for CASSQEQGVMSSYNEQFF.